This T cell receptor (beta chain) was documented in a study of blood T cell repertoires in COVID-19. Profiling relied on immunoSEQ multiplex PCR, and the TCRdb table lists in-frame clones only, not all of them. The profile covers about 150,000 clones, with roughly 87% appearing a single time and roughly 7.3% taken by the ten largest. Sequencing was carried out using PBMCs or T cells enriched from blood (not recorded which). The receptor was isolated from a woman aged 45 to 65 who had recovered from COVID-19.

CDR3 residues: CATEQGARSSGRSQEQFF. CDR3 DNA sequence: TGTGCCACAGAACAGGGGGCGCGATCCAGCGGGAGATCTCAGGAGCAGTTCTTC. The rearrangement links TRBV24-1 to TRBJ2-1; D is perhaps TRBD1 (9 bases). This CDR3 spans 18 amino acids. Trimming removed 10 bases at V and 10 bases at J, with 34 bases between. Germline V gene lookup returns CDR1 KGHDR and CDR2 SFDVKD.